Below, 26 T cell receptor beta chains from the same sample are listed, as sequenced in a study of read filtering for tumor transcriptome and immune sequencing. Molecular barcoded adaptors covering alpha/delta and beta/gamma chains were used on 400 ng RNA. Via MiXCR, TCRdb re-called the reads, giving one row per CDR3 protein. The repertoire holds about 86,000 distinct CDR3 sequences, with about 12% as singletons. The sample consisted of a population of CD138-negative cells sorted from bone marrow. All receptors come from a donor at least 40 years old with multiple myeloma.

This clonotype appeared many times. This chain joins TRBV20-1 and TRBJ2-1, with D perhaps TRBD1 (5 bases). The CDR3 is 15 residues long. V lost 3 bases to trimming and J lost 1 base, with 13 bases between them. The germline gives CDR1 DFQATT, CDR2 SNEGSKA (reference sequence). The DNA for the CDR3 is TGCAGTGCTAGGCAACAGGTCGGATCCTACAATGAGCAGTTCTTC. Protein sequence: CSARQQVGSYNEQFF.

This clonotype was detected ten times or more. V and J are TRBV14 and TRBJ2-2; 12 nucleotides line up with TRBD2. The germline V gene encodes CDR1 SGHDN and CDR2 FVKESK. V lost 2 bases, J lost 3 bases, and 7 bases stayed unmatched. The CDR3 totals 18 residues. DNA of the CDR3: TGTGCCAGCAGCCAACCCCCGACTAGCGGGAGTTACACCGGGGAGCTGTTTTTT. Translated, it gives CASSQPPTSGSYTGELFF.

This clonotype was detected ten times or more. The CDR3 spells CASSTSGDTQYF. The CDR3 DNA follows: TGTGCCAGCAGTACTAGCGGAGATACGCAGTATTTT. The chain couples TRBV6-2 or TRBV6-3 to TRBJ2-3, with 8 bases aligning to TRBD2. The CDR3 extends over 12 amino acids. Germline trimming cut 5 bases from V and 5 bases from J; bases unmatched to any gene: 0. Germline CDR1 is MNHEY and CDR2 is SVGEGT.

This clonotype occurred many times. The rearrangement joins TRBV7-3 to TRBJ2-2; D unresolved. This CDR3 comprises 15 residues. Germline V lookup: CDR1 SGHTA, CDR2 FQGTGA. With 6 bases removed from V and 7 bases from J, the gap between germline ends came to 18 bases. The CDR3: CASSNQASANGELFF. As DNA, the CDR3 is TGTGCCAGCAGTAATCAAGCCTCAGCGAACGGGGAGCTGTTTTTT.

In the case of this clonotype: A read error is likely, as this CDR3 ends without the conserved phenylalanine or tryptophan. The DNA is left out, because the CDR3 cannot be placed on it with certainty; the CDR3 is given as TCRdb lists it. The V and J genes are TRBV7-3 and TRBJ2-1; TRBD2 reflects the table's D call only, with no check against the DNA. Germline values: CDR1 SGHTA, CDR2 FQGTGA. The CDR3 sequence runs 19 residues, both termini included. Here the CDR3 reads CASSLIGSELRRESNEQIY.

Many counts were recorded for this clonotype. The CDR3 DNA sequence: TGCGCCAGCAGCCCCACAGCGGGAGGGTCCAATGAGCAGTTCTTC. Protein: CASSPTAGGSNEQFF. The chain has TRBV5-1 and TRBJ2-1; 10 bases agree with TRBD2. The CDR3 length is 15 residues. Per the germline V gene, CDR1 is SGHRS and CDR2 is YFSETQ. J was trimmed by 6 bases and V by 4 bases; bases with no gene match: 7.

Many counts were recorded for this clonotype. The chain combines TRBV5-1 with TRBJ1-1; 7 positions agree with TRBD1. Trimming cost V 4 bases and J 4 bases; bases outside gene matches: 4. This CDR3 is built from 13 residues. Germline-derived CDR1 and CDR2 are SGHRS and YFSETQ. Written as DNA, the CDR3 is TGCGCCAGCAGCCGACAGGGAGTCACTGAAGCTTTCTTT. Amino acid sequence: CASSRQGVTEAFF. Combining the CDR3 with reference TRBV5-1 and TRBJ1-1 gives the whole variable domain KAGVTQTPRYLIKTRGQQVTLSCSPISGHRSVSWYQQTPGQGLQFLFEYFSETQRNKGNFPGRFSGRQFSNSRSEMNVSTLELGDSALYLCASSRQGVTEAFFGQGTRLTVV.

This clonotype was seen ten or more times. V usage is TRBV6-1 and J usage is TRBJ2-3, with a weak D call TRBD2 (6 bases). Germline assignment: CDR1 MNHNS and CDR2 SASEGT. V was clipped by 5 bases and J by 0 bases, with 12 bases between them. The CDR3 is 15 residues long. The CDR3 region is CASSITSSSTDTQYF. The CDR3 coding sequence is TGTGCCAGCAGTATCACTAGCAGCAGCACAGATACGCAGTATTTT.

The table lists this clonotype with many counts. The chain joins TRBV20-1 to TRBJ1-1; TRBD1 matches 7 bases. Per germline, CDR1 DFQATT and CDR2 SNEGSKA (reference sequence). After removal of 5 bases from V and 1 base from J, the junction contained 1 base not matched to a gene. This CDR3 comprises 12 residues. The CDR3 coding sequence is TGCAGTGCTGACAGGGAGAACACTGAAGCTTTCTTT. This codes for CSADRENTEAFF.

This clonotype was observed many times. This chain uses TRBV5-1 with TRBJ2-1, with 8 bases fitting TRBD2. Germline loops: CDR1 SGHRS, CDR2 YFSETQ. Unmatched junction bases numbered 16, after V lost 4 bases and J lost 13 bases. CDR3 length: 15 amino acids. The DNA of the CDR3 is TGCGCCAGCAGCAGGACTAATGACCCACTAGCGGTACAGTTCTTC. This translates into CASSRTNDPLAVQFF.

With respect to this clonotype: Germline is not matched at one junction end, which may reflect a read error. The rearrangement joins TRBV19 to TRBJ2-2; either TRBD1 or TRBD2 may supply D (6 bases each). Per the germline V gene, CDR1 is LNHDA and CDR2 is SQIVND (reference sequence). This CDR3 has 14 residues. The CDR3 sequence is CASSIVGAGGEPFF. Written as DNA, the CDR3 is TGTGCCAGTAGTATTGTGGGGGCTGGCGGGGAGCCGTTTTTT. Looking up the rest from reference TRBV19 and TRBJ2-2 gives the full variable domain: DGGITQSPKYLFRKEGQNVTLSCEQNLNHDAMYWYRQDPGQGLRLIYYSQIVNDFQKGDIAEGYSVSREKKESFPLTVTSAQKNPTAFYLCASSIVGAGGEPFFGEGSRLTVL.

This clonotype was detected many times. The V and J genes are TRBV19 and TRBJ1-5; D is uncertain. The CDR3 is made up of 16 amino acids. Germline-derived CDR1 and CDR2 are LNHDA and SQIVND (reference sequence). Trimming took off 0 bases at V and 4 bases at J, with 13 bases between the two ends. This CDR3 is CASSIDGGGSNQPQHF. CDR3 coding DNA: TGTGCCAGTAGTATAGATGGCGGCGGTTCTAATCAGCCCCAGCATTTT.

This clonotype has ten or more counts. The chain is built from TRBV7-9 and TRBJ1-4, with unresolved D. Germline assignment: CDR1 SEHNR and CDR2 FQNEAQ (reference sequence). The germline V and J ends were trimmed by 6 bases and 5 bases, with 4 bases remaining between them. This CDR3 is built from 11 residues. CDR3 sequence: CASSLNEKLFF. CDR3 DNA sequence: TGTGCCAGCAGTCTCAATGAAAAACTGTTTTTT.

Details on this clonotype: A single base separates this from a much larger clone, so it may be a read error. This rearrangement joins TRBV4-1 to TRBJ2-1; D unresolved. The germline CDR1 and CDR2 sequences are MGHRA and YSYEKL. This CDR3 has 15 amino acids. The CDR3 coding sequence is TGCGCCAGCAGCCAAGGTAGTACTTCCTACAATGTGCAGTTCTTC. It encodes CASSQGSTSYNVQFF.

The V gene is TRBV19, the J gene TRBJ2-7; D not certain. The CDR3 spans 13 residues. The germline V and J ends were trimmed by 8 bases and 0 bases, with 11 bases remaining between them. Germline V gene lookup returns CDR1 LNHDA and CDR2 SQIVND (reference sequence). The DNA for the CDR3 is TGTGCCAGTGGGCCCACGGGCTCCTACGAGCAGTACTTC. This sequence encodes CASGPTGSYEQYF.

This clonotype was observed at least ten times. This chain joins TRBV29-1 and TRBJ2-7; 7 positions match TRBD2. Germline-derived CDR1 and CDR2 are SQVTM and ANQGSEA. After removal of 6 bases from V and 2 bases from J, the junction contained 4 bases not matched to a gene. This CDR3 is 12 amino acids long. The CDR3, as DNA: TGCAGCGTCTGGGGGGGAACCTACGAGCAGTACTTC. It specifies CSVWGGTYEQYF.

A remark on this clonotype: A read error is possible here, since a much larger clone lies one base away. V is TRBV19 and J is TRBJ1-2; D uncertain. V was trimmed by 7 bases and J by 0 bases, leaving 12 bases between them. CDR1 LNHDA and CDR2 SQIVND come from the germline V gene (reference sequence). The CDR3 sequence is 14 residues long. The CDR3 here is CASNPGVPNYGYTF. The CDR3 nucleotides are TGTGCCAGTAACCCTGGGGTTCCTAACTATGGCTACACCTTC.

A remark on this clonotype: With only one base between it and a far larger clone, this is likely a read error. The CDR3 DNA follows: TGTGCCAGCAGTTACCTGGGGACATCCTACAATGAGCAGTTCTTC. Translation: CASSYLGTSYNEQFF. The rearrangement joins TRBV6-6 to TRBJ2-1; D perhaps matches TRBD1 (6 bases). The CDR3 length is 15 residues. The V end lost 2 bases, the J end lost 1 base, and 9 bases lay between the germline ends. Germline CDR1 reads MNHNY; CDR2 reads SVGAGI (reference sequence).

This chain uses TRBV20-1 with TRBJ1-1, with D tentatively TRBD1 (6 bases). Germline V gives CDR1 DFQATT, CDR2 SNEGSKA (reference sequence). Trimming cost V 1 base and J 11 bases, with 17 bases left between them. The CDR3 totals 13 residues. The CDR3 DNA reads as TGCAGTGCTAGAGTTAATGGGGGGCTTAGGGCTTTCTTT. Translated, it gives CSARVNGGLRAFF.

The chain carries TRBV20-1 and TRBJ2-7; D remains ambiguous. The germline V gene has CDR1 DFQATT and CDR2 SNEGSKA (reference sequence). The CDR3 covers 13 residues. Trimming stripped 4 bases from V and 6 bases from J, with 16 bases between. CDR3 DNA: TGCAGTGCTAAGTCCCCGGCCCACTTCGAGCAGTACTTC. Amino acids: CSAKSPAHFEQYF.

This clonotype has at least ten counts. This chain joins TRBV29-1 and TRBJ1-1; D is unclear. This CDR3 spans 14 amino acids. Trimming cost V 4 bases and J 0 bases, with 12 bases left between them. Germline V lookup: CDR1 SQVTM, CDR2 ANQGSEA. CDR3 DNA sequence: TGCAGCGTTGTAAAGGGCAGCATGAACACTGAAGCTTTCTTT. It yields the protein CSVVKGSMNTEAFF.

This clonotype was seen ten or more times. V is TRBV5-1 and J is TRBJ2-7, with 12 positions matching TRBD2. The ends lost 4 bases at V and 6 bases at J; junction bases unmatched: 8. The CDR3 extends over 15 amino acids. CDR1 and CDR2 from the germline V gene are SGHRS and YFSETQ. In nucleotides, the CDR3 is TGCGCCAGCAGCGCCCGGACTAGCGGGGCCCCCGAGCAGTACTTC. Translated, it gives CASSARTSGAPEQYF.

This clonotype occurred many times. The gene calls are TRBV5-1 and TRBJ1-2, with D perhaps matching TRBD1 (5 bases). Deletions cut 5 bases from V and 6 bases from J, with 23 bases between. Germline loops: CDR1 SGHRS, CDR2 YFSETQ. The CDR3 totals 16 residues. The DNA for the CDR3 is TGCGCCAGCAGTTCTGGGTTTTGGGGCGTGAGTGATGGCTACACCTTC. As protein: CASSSGFWGVSDGYTF.

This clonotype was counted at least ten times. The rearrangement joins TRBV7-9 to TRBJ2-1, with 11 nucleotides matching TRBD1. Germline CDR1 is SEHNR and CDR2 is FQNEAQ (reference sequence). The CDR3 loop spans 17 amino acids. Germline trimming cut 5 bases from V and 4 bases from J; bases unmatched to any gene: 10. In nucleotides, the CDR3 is TGTGCCAGCAGCACGCCGCCGGGACAGGGGGGATACAATGAGCAGTTCTTC. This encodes CASSTPPGQGGYNEQFF. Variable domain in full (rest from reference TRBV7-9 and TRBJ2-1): DTGVSQNPRHKITKRGQNVTFRCDPISEHNRLYWYRQTLGQGPEFLTYFQNEAQLEKSRLLSDRFSAERPKGSFSTLEIQRTEQGDSAMYLCASSTPPGQGGYNEQFFGPGTRLTVL.

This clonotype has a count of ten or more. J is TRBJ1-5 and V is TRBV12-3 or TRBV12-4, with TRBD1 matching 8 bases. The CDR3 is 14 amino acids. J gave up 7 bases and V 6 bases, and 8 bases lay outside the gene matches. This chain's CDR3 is CASRSQGAGQPQHF. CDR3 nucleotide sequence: TGTGCCAGCAGAAGTCAGGGGGCTGGGCAGCCCCAGCATTTT.

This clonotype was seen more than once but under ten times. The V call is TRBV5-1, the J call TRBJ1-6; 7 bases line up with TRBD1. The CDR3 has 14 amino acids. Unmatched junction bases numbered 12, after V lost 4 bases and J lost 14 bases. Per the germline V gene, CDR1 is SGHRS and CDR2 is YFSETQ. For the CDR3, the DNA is TGCGCCAGCAGCCGGGACAGCCGGAGTGGGGCCCTCCACTTT. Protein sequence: CASSRDSRSGALHF.